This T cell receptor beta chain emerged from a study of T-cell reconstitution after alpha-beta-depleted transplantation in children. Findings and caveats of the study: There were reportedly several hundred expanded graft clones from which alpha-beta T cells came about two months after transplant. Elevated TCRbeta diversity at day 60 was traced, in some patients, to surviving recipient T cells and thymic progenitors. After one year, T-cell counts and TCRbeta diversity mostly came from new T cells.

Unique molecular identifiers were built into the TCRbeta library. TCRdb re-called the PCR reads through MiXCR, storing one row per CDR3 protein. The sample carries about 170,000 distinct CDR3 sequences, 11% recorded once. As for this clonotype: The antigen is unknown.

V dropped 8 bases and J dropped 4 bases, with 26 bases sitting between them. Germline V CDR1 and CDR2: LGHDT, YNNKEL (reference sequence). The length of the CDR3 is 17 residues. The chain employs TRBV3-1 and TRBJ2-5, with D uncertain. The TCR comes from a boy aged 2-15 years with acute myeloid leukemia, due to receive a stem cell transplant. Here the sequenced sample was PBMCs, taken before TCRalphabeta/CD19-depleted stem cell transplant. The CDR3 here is CASCPEITRTGGETQYF. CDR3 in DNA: TGTGCCAGCTGCCCCGAGATCACCCGGACGGGCGGAGAGACCCAGTACTTC.